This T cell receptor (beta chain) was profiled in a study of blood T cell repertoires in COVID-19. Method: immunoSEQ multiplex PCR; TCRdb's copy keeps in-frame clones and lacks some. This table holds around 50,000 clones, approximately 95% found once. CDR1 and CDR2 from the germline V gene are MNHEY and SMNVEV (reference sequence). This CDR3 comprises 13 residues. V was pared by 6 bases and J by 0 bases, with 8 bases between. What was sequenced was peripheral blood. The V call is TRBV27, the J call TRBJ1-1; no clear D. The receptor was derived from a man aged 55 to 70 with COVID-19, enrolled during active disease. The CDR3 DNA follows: TGTGCCAGCAGCCCGAGGTTGAACACTGAAGCTTTCTTT. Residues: CASSPRLNTEAFF.